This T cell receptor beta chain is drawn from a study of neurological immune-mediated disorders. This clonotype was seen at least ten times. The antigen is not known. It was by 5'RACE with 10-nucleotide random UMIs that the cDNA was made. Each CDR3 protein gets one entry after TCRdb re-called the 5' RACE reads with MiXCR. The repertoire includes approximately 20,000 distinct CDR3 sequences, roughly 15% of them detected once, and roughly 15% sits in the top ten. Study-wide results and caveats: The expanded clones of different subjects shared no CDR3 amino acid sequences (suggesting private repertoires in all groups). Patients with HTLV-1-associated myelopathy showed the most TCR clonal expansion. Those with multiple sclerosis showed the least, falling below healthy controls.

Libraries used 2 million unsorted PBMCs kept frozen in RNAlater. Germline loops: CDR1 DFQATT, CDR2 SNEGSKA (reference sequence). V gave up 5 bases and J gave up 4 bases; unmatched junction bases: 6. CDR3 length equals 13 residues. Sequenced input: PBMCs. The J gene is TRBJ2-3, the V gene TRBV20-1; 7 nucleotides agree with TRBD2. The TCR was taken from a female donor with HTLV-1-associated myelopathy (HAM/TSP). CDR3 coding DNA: TGCAGTGCTCAGCGGGGTGGGGCAGATACGCAGTATTTT. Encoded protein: CSAQRGGADTQYF.